These 32 T cell receptor beta chains were all obtained from the same sample, sequenced in a study of blood T cell repertoires in COVID-19 (dated by TCRdb to 2018 to 2021). Preparation of the library involved the immunoSEQ multiplex PCR assay. Drawn from immuneACCESS, this table holds only the in-frame rearrangements with V and J called that TCRdb kept. Clones are partly lost; checked studies trace under half to an unresolved V gene and leave the rest unexplained. The table for this sample lists roughly 100,000 clones; around 90% of them were counted only once. About 5.7% of the sample rests with the top ten. The sample taken for sequencing was peripheral blood. The source is a woman in her 50s with COVID-19, enrolled during active disease.

The chain joins TRBV3-1 (or the pseudogene TRBV3-2) to TRBJ2-1; TRBD2 aligns across 7 bases. Trimming removed 4 bases from V and 2 bases from J; junction bases left unmatched: 5. From germline, CDR1 is LGHDT and CDR2 YNNKEL (reference sequence). The CDR3 is 15 residues long. The CDR3 protein is CASSPFGGAYNEQFF. The CDR3 DNA is TGTGCCAGCAGCCCGTTTGGGGGGGCCTACAATGAGCAGTTCTTC.

V and J are TRBV28 and TRBJ2-7; TRBD2 matches 9 bases. The CDR3 has 13 amino acids. Unmatched junction bases numbered 5, after V lost 5 bases and J lost 6 bases. Germline V lookup: CDR1 MDHEN, CDR2 SYDVKM. DNA for the CDR3: TGTGCCAGCAGTCCCGGACTAGCGTCCGAGCAGTACTTC. Its protein product is CASSPGLASEQYF. Full variable domain (outside the CDR3, taken from reference TRBV28 and TRBJ2-7): DVKVTQSSRYLVKRTGEKVFLECVQDMDHENMFWYRQDPGLGLRLIYFSYDVKMKEKGDIPEGYSVSREKKERFSLILESASTNQTSMYLCASSPGLASEQYFGPGTRLTVT.

This chain connects TRBV4-1 to TRBJ2-7, with a possible D match to TRBD2 (5 bases). Trimming removed 1 base at V and 6 bases at J, with 10 bases between. CDR1 and CDR2 from the germline V gene are MGHRA and YSYEKL. There are 13 residues in the CDR3. This chain's CDR3 is CASSQALRGEQYF. CDR3 nucleotide sequence: TGCGCCAGCAGCCAAGCCCTCCGGGGCGAGCAGTACTTC.

Only a few counts were recorded for this clone. The chain recombines TRBV10-2 with TRBJ1-5; 9 bases align to TRBD1. With V trimmed by 7 bases and J by 7 bases, 11 bases remained unmatched. Germline CDR1 and CDR2: WSHSY and SAAADI. This CDR3 region has 15 residues. In DNA form, the CDR3 reads TGCGCCAGCACCCAGAGCGGGACAGGGTGGCAGCCCCAGCATTTT. Translated, it gives CASTQSGTGWQPQHF.

The rearrangement joins TRBV7-2 to TRBJ1-1, with D perhaps TRBD1 (5 bases). The length of the CDR3 is 13 residues. V was pared by 5 bases and J by 3 bases, with 10 bases between. Germline V gene sequence: CDR1 SGHTA, CDR2 FQGNSA. The CDR3: CASSRGGDTEAFF. The CDR3 DNA follows: TGTGCCAGCAGCCGGGGGGGAGACACTGAAGCTTTCTTT.

The chain couples TRBV2 to TRBJ2-4; D remains unclear. Trimming left V 5 bases short and J 5 bases short, with 7 bases between. CDR1 SNHLY and CDR2 FYNNEI come from the germline V gene. The CDR3 is 12 amino acids. As DNA, the CDR3 is TGTGCCAGCAGTCAACAGCAAAACATTCAGTACTTC. The encoded protein is CASSQQQNIQYF.

This chain connects TRBV19 to TRBJ2-7, with 8 bases identical to TRBD1. Trimming took 1 base from V and 4 from J; bases not matched to a gene: 12. The CDR3 spans 17 residues. CDR1 LNHDA and CDR2 SQIVND come from the germline V gene (reference sequence). In DNA form, the CDR3 reads TGTGCCAGTAGTATAGCCAGAGGAGGGGACAGGATTTACGAGCAGTACTTC. Its protein is CASSIARGGDRIYEQYF.

In DNA form, the CDR3 reads TGTGCCAGCAGCCAAGAGGTCCTAAGCGGTGAAAAACTGTTTTTT. It yields the protein CASSQEVLSGEKLFF. The chain employs TRBV3-1 (or the pseudogene TRBV3-2) and TRBJ1-4; D gene ambiguous. Looked up from germline, CDR1 is LGHDT and CDR2 is YNNKEL (reference sequence). The V end was cut by 0 bases, the J end by 7 bases, with 12 bases between. The CDR3 is made up of 15 amino acids.

The chain carries TRBV4-1 and TRBJ1-2, with 8 nucleotides matching TRBD1. After removal of 3 bases from V and 7 bases from J, the junction contained 13 bases not matched to a gene. From germline, CDR1 is MGHRA and CDR2 YSYEKL. CDR3 length: 16 amino acids. The CDR3 sequence: CASSHAGTTGDPGYTF. The CDR3 region has the DNA TGCGCCAGCAGCCACGCCGGGACGACAGGGGACCCTGGCTACACCTTC.

The gene calls are TRBV7-3 and TRBJ1-6, with 8 bases fitting TRBD1. The V gene's germline CDR1 is SGHTA and CDR2 FQGTGA. V was clipped by 4 bases and J by 7 bases; unmatched bases: 0. This CDR3 is 13 amino acids long. Here the CDR3 DNA reads TGTGCCAGCAGCTCAGGGGGCAATTCACCCCTCCACTTT. Translated, it gives CASSSGGNSPLHF. The full variable domain, rest sourced from reference TRBV7-3 and TRBJ1-6, is GAGVSQTPSNKVTEKGKYVELRCDPISGHTALYWYRQSLGQGPEFLIYFQGTGAADDSGLPNDRFFAVRPEGSVSTLKIQRTERGDSAVYLCASSSGGNSPLHFGNGTRLTVT.

This clone appeared a few times. This sequence joins TRBV5-1 and TRBJ1-1, with TRBD1 identical over 8 bases. V trimming: 0 bases; J trimming: 4 bases; junction bases outside the gene matches: 5. Germline-derived CDR1 and CDR2 are SGHRS and YFSETQ. The CDR3 is 15 amino acids. This CDR3 reads CASSLGQGRVTEAFF. The CDR3 region has the DNA TGCGCCAGCAGCTTGGGACAGGGGAGGGTCACTGAAGCTTTCTTT.

This clone was observed a single time. The gene calls are TRBV6-5 and TRBJ2-7; 9 bases agree with TRBD2. The CDR3 contains 13 residues. Germline trimming cut 5 bases from V and 3 bases from J; bases unmatched to any gene: 2. Germline-derived CDR1 and CDR2 are MNHEY and SVGAGI. The CDR3 reads CASSRLADYEQYF. CDR3 DNA: TGTGCCAGCAGTCGACTAGCGGACTACGAGCAGTACTTC.

A word on this clone: An end of the junction does not agree with germline; a read error may underlie this. The chain carries TRBV7-3 and TRBJ1-2; 9 bases fit TRBD1. Germline CDR1 reads SGHTA; CDR2 reads FQGTGA. The CDR3 is 12 amino acids. CDR3 sequence: CASSPRTGDIAF. Written as DNA, the CDR3 is TGTGCCAGCAGCCCGAGGACAGGGGACATAGCCTTC.

The CDR3 loop is CASSAGNEQFF. The CDR3 coding sequence is TGTGCCAGCAGTGCAGGGAATGAGCAGTTCTTC. This chain joins TRBV12-3 or TRBV12-4 and TRBJ2-1, with D possibly TRBD1 on 5 matching bases. Trimming removed 5 bases from V and 7 bases from J, with 6 bases in between. This CDR3 comprises 11 residues.

A few counts support this clone. This CDR3 is CASSPPVSTGRAFF. CDR3 coding DNA: TGTGCCAGCTCACCACCGGTGAGCACCGGTCGGGCTTTCTTT. The V and J genes are TRBV18 and TRBJ1-1; D not certain. CDR3 size: 14 residues. V gave up 0 bases and J gave up 11 bases, with 16 bases separating them. Germline lookup yields CDR1 KGHSH and CDR2 LQKENI.

The chain is built from TRBV2 and TRBJ2-7, with D possibly matching TRBD1 (6 bases). Germline V gene data show CDR1 as SNHLY and CDR2 as FYNNEI. The CDR3 length is 16 residues. V lost 6 bases and J 7 bases, leaving 25 bases between the germline ends. In DNA form, the CDR3 reads TGTGCCAGCAGAGCTCCGGGACACCGAGTCGTCGGAGAGCAGTACTTC. Its protein product is CASRAPGHRVVGEQYF.

The rearrangement links TRBV30 to TRBJ1-1; D not certain. The CDR3 contains 12 residues. The germline CDR1 and CDR2 sequences are GTSNPN and SVGIG (reference sequence). This chain's CDR3 is CASEASSSRAFF. The CDR3 DNA sequence: TGTGCATCCGAGGCGAGTAGTAGCCGAGCTTTCTTT.

The V call is TRBV2, the J call TRBJ2-1; D remains ambiguous. V lost 2 bases to trimming and J lost 3 bases, with 5 bases between them. This CDR3 region has 13 residues. Germline V lookup: CDR1 SNHLY, CDR2 FYNNEI. Written as DNA, the CDR3 is TGTGCCAGCAGTGAAATGCGCTACAATGAGCAGTTCTTC. Its translation: CASSEMRYNEQFF. The full variable domain, in which reference TRBV2 and TRBJ2-1 provide the parts outside the CDR3, is EPEVTQTPSHQVTQMGQEVILRCVPISNHLYFYWYRQILGQKVEFLVSFYNNEISEKSEIFDDQFSVERPDGSNFTLKIRSTKLEDSAMYFCASSEMRYNEQFFGPGTRLTVL.

This chain links TRBV4-1 with TRBJ2-5; 14 bases align to TRBD2. This CDR3 is built from 15 residues. V gave up 8 bases and J gave up 4 bases; unmatched junction bases: 6. Germline V lookup: CDR1 MGHRA, CDR2 YSYEKL. This chain's CDR3 is CASRLAGGPGETQYF. The CDR3 nucleotides are TGCGCCAGCCGACTAGCGGGGGGGCCCGGAGAGACCCAGTACTTC.

This sequence joins TRBV9 and TRBJ2-1; D is unresolved. The CDR3 is 15 residues long. The germline V and J ends were trimmed by 0 bases and 0 bases, with 7 bases remaining between them. Germline V gene sequence: CDR1 SGDLS, CDR2 YYNGEE. CDR3 in amino acids: CASSVDRSSYNEQFF. Here the CDR3 DNA reads TGTGCCAGCAGCGTAGATCGTAGCTCCTACAATGAGCAGTTCTTC.

J is TRBJ1-6 and V is TRBV4-1; D remains unclear. Per germline, CDR1 MGHRA and CDR2 YSYEKL. The germline V and J ends were trimmed by 0 bases and 10 bases, with 16 bases remaining between them. This CDR3 comprises 16 residues. The CDR3 spells CASSQDYGVLRSPLHF. DNA for the CDR3: TGCGCCAGCAGCCAAGATTACGGGGTATTGAGGTCACCCCTCCACTTT.

The CDR3 sequence: CASSQGQGSLNEQFF. The CDR3 DNA reads as TGTGCCAGCAGCCAAGGACAGGGGTCGTTAAATGAGCAGTTCTTC. The chain carries TRBV6-5 and TRBJ2-1; 9 positions agree with TRBD1. This CDR3 is 15 amino acids long. CDR1 and CDR2 (germline): MNHEY, SVGAGI. V dropped 6 bases and J dropped 7; count of bases not matched to a gene: 10.

The chain employs TRBV5-1 and TRBJ2-2, with a tentative D call TRBD2 (6 bases). The CDR3 runs to 17 residues. V lost 4 bases and J lost 4, with 20 bases in between. CDR1 and CDR2 (germline): SGHRS, YFSETQ. Here the CDR3 DNA reads TGCGCCAGCAGCCACCTGACTAGTGATTTGGCCACCGGGGAGCTGTTTTTT. Protein product: CASSHLTSDLATGELFF.

This chain uses TRBV4-1 with TRBJ2-6, with D maybe TRBD1 (6 bases). This CDR3 is 17 amino acids long. Deletions cut 5 bases from V and 0 bases from J, with 14 bases between. Germline lookup yields CDR1 MGHRA and CDR2 YSYEKL. For the CDR3, the DNA is TGCGCCAGCAGCTCCTCAGGGGCGCTCTCTGGGGCCAACGTCCTGACTTTC. Translating it yields CASSSSGALSGANVLTF.

The CDR3 nucleotides read TGTGCCAGCAGCTTAGTGGCAGGGCGTCCCCTACCCGGAAACACCATATATTTT. It is translated as CASSLVAGRPLPGNTIYF. V is TRBV13 and J is TRBJ1-3; TRBD1 is a possible D gene (5 bases). The CDR3 sequence is 18 residues long. The ends were cut back, 1 base at V and 4 bases at J, with 20 bases in the middle. Germline lookup yields CDR1 PRHDT and CDR2 FYEKMQ (reference sequence).

The genes are TRBV7-2 and TRBJ2-7, with 9 positions matching TRBD1. V gave up 5 bases and J gave up 0 bases; unmatched junction bases: 2. This CDR3 has 14 amino acids. Germline CDR1 SGHTA, CDR2 FQGNSA. CDR3 nucleotide sequence: TGTGCCAGCAGCCCGACAGGGGGCTCCTACGAGCAGTACTTC. It codes for CASSPTGGSYEQYF.

This clone was detected only once. The rearrangement joins TRBV24-1 to TRBJ2-2; 14 nucleotides agree with TRBD2. Germline values: CDR1 KGHDR, CDR2 SFDVKD. The CDR3 loop spans 19 amino acids. The J segment lost 1 base and the V segment lost 3 bases, leaving 6 bases of the junction unmatched. The CDR3 reads CATSDTGTSGGLNTGELFF. Written as DNA, the CDR3 is TGTGCCACCAGTGATACCGGGACTAGCGGGGGACTGAACACCGGGGAGCTGTTTTTT.

The gene calls are TRBV18 and TRBJ1-1; 11 bases align to TRBD1. The CDR3 is made up of 15 amino acids. Germline V gives CDR1 KGHSH, CDR2 LQKENI. The J segment lost 3 bases and the V segment lost 4 bases, leaving 4 bases of the junction unmatched. The CDR3 loop reads CASSRRTGGDTEAFF. The DNA for the CDR3 is TGTGCCAGCTCACGCCGGACAGGGGGCGACACTGAAGCTTTCTTT. The entire variable domain, with the rest obtained from reference TRBV18 and TRBJ1-1, is as follows: NAGVMQNPRHLVRRRGQEARLRCSPMKGHSHVYWYRQLPEEGLKFMVYLQKENIIDESGMPKERFSAEFPKEGPSILRIQQVVRGDSAAYFCASSRRTGGDTEAFFGQGTRLTVV.

The chain has TRBV25-1 and TRBJ1-4; tentative D call: TRBD1 (6 bases). The CDR3 contains 14 residues. Germline V gene lookup returns CDR1 MGHDK and CDR2 SYGVNS. V dropped 4 bases and J dropped 8 bases, with 14 bases sitting between them. CDR3 region: CASSGRTVREKLFF. The CDR3 DNA sequence: TGTGCCAGCAGTGGGCGGACAGTTAGGGAAAAACTGTTTTTT.

V gene TRBV30 combines with J gene TRBJ1-1, with TRBD1 identical over 8 bases. The germline gives CDR1 GTSNPN, CDR2 SVGIG (reference sequence). Unmatched junction bases numbered 4, after V lost 5 bases and J lost 5 bases. The CDR3 spans 12 residues. The CDR3 DNA sequence: TGTGCCTGGGACAGGGGAAAGACTGAAGCTTTCTTT. This sequence encodes CAWDRGKTEAFF.

Turning to this clone: The junction differs from germline at one of its ends, possibly a read error. The chain employs TRBV19 and TRBJ2-7; 8 bases align to TRBD1. The CDR3 has 12 residues. Per germline, CDR1 LNHDA and CDR2 SQIVND (reference sequence). Here the CDR3 DNA reads TGTGCCAGTAGTCCCGGGACAGGAGCCTTAGACTTC. Translated: CASSPGTGALDF.

J is TRBJ2-7 and V is TRBV5-1; no firm D call. Germline CDR1 SGHRS, CDR2 YFSETQ. Between the trimmed V and J ends, which lost 4 bases and 2 bases, there was a span of 10 bases. The CDR3 contains 13 residues. The CDR3 bases are TGCGCCAGCAGCGCCGGGTATGCCTACGAGCAGTACTTC. This sequence encodes CASSAGYAYEQYF.